The text below deals with one T cell receptor (beta chain). Its cognate antigen is unknown. This sample was taken from a study of T cells in localized non-small cell lung cancer. V gave up 5 bases and J gave up 3 bases, with 14 bases separating them. This CDR3 is built from 15 residues. Germline-derived CDR1 and CDR2 are SGHAT and FQNNGV. Here immunoSEQ multiplex PCR was the method, and the copy in TCRdb shows in-frame clones only, minus some. This sample has tens of thousands of clones, with approximately 80% found just once. Study results and limitations: Appearances in adjacent lung were noted for a median about 60 of the top 100 tumor clones. Uninvolved adjacent lung showed higher T cell clonality than tumor.

This TCR came from a male donor older than 55 with stage III squamous cell lung carcinoma. The chain couples TRBV11-2 to TRBJ1-5; D perhaps matches TRBD1 (6 bases). The starting material was peripheral blood, obtained before any cancer treatment. CDR3 sequence: CASSLSDSLNQPQHF. The DNA of the CDR3 is TGTGCCAGCAGCCTGTCGGACAGCCTCAATCAGCCCCAGCATTTT.